This TCR beta chain was sequenced in a study of memory CD4+ T cells and cytomegalovirus serostatus. Points from the study as a whole: Suggested: most of the CMV-linked TCR signature lies in CD4+ memory cells.

For this clone: Its antigen is as yet unknown.

Single viable CD3+CD4+CD8-CD45RO+ cells were sorted as the memory CD4+ T cells. CMV serostatus came from serum IgG against pp150, pp28, p38, p52. Measured with immunoSEQ multiplex PCR; TCRdb has only the in-frame clones, and not every one. The repertoire holds tens of thousands of clones, with roughly 87% as singletons. CDR3 length: 12 residues. Trimming pared 6 bases from V and 5 bases from J, leaving 10 bases between. Germline V CDR1 and CDR2: MDHEN, SYDVKM. The source is an adult in good health and CMV-seronegative. The sequenced material came from memory CD4+ T cells from blood. This rearrangement joins TRBV28 to TRBJ1-1; no clear D gene. DNA for the CDR3: TGTGCCAGCAGGTCCCTGGTTACTGAAGCTTTCTTT. Protein sequence: CASRSLVTEAFF. Variable domain in full (rest from reference TRBV28 and TRBJ1-1): DVKVTQSSRYLVKRTGEKVFLECVQDMDHENMFWYRQDPGLGLRLIYFSYDVKMKEKGDIPEGYSVSREKKERFSLILESASTNQTSMYLCASRSLVTEAFFGQGTRLTVV.